What follows are 25 T cell receptor beta chains derived from one specimen sequenced in a study of blood T cell repertoires in COVID-19. Data came from immunoSEQ multiplex PCR; TCRdb stores just in-frame clones and leaves some out. This table holds 120,000 to 150,000 clones, 70% to 90% found once. The sample consisted of peripheral blood. The receptors here all came from a woman aged 55-69 years with COVID-19, enrolled during active disease.

The chain links TRBV4-1 to TRBJ1-1; D is ambiguous. Germline lookup yields CDR1 MGHRA and CDR2 YSYEKL. There are 12 residues in the CDR3. Trimming removed 0 bases at V and 10 bases at J, with 9 bases between. The CDR3 reads CASSQENGLAFF. The CDR3 coding sequence is TGCGCCAGCAGCCAAGAAAACGGTTTAGCTTTCTTT.

V is TRBV28 and J is TRBJ1-5; TRBD1 matches at 7 bases. J gave up 7 bases and V 7 bases, and 7 bases lay outside the gene matches. The CDR3 is made up of 13 amino acids. CDR1 is MDHEN and CDR2 is SYDVKM in the germline V gene. The CDR3 DNA reads TGTGCCAGCAAAACAGGGGCATTGCAGCCCCAGCATTTT. This gives the protein CASKTGALQPQHF.

This chain joins TRBV19 and TRBJ1-5; 7 positions match TRBD1. J was trimmed by 0 bases and V by 5 bases; bases with no gene match: 13. The CDR3 has 18 amino acids. Germline CDR1 LNHDA, CDR2 SQIVND (reference sequence). CDR3 loop: CASSGGQVATYSNQPQHF. CDR3 DNA sequence: TGTGCCAGTAGTGGCGGACAGGTCGCAACTTATAGCAATCAGCCCCAGCATTTT. Drawing the rest from reference TRBV19 and TRBJ1-5, the complete variable domain is DGGITQSPKYLFRKEGQNVTLSCEQNLNHDAMYWYRQDPGQGLRLIYYSQIVNDFQKGDIAEGYSVSREKKESFPLTVTSAQKNPTAFYLCASSGGQVATYSNQPQHFGDGTRLSIL.

The genes are TRBV7-3 and TRBJ2-1; 8 bases align to TRBD2. This CDR3 is 18 amino acids long. Trimming cost V 0 bases and J 8 bases; bases outside gene matches: 15. Looked up from germline, CDR1 is SGHTA and CDR2 is FQGTGA. The chain's CDR3 is CASSLTPARPGGPHEQFF. For the CDR3, the DNA is TGTGCCAGCAGCTTAACTCCCGCCCGACCGGGGGGGCCCCATGAGCAGTTCTTC.

This chain links TRBV29-1 with TRBJ1-1; D gene ambiguous. V gave up 7 bases and J gave up 0 bases, with 3 bases separating them. CDR1 SQVTM and CDR2 ANQGSEA come from the germline V gene. The CDR3 spans 10 residues. CDR3 loop: CSAMNTEAFF. The CDR3 DNA sequence: TGCAGCGCCATGAACACTGAAGCTTTCTTT.

The J gene is TRBJ1-2, the V gene TRBV29-1, with a tentative D call TRBD1 (6 bases). This CDR3 contains 13 residues. Trimming removed 3 bases at V and 7 bases at J, with 15 bases between. CDR1 SQVTM and CDR2 ANQGSEA come from the germline V gene. CDR3 protein: CSVDQTDRLGYTF. The CDR3 bases are TGCAGCGTTGACCAAACCGACAGGCTTGGCTACACCTTC.

The table lists this clone with a count of one. The chain joins TRBV3-1 (or the pseudogene TRBV3-2) to TRBJ1-2; the D is unclear. V lost 6 bases to trimming and J lost 8 bases, with 16 bases between them. The CDR3 loop spans 13 amino acids. Per germline, CDR1 LGHDT and CDR2 YNNKEL (reference sequence). CDR3 amino acids: CASSPPWIGGYTF. The CDR3 region has the DNA TGTGCCAGCAGTCCACCTTGGATCGGGGGCTACACCTTC.

This chain connects TRBV9 to TRBJ2-1, with TRBD2 matching 8 bases. After removal of 0 bases from V and 7 bases from J, the junction contained 6 bases not matched to a gene. The CDR3 covers 15 residues. Germline V gene lookup returns CDR1 SGDLS and CDR2 YYNGEE. CDR3 amino acids: CASSVVSSGLNEQFF. The CDR3 DNA reads as TGTGCCAGCAGCGTAGTCTCTAGCGGGTTGAATGAGCAGTTCTTC.

The J gene is TRBJ1-4, the V gene TRBV12-3 or TRBV12-4, with 10 bases matching TRBD1. The CDR3 is 13 residues long. V dropped 6 bases and J dropped 6; count of bases not matched to a gene: 1. The CDR3 DNA reads TGTGCCAGCAGGGGGACAGGGGATGAAAAACTGTTTTTT. Protein: CASRGTGDEKLFF.

This chain joins TRBV5-1 and TRBJ2-5; D ambiguous. V lost 1 base and J lost 4, with 11 bases in between. The germline V gene has CDR1 SGHRS and CDR2 YFSETQ. CDR3 length: 14 residues. For the CDR3, the DNA is TGCGCCAGCAGCTTGAGGTGGGCAGGAGAGACCCAGTACTTC. Translation gives CASSLRWAGETQYF. Full variable domain (missing parts from reference TRBV5-1 and TRBJ2-5): KAGVTQTPRYLIKTRGQQVTLSCSPISGHRSVSWYQQTPGQGLQFLFEYFSETQRNKGNFPGRFSGRQFSNSRSEMNVSTLELGDSALYLCASSLRWAGETQYFGPGTRLLVL.

This chain uses TRBV6-5 with TRBJ1-3; D remains unclear. Trimming pared 7 bases from V and 0 bases from J, leaving 4 bases between. CDR3 length: 12 residues. Germline V gene data show CDR1 as MNHEY and CDR2 as SVGAGI. The CDR3 region is CASTSSGNTIYF. The CDR3 DNA reads as TGTGCCAGCACGTCCTCTGGAAACACCATATATTTT.

The J gene is TRBJ1-2, the V gene TRBV19; 8 bases match TRBD1. CDR1 and CDR2 from the germline V gene are LNHDA and SQIVND (reference sequence). Trimming cost V 6 bases and J 3 bases; bases outside gene matches: 9. This CDR3 has 15 amino acids. Written as DNA, the CDR3 is TGTGCCAGTAGCTCGGACAGGGAATACTACTATGGCTACACCTTC. It codes for CASSSDREYYYGYTF.

The rearrangement links TRBV28 to TRBJ1-2; D gene unclear. Between the trimmed V and J ends, which lost 1 base and 4 bases, there was a span of 7 bases. Germline V CDR1 and CDR2: MDHEN, SYDVKM. The CDR3 length is 13 residues. The CDR3 region has the DNA TGTGCCAGCAGTTTATCCCTCGGCTATGGCTACACCTTC. The encoded protein is CASSLSLGYGYTF.

This clone has just one count. The rearrangement links TRBV5-6 to TRBJ1-4; TRBD1 matches at 9 bases. With 4 bases clipped from V and 7 bases from J, the junction kept 5 bases outside the gene matches. The CDR3 has 14 residues. CDR1 SGHDT and CDR2 YYEEEE come from the germline V gene. Here the CDR3 DNA reads TGTGCCAGCAGCGGGGACAGGGAGGGTGAAAAACTGTTTTTT. Translating it yields CASSGDREGEKLFF. Together with reference TRBV5-6 and TRBJ1-4, the CDR3 gives the full variable domain: DAGVTQSPTHLIKTRGQQVTLRCSPKSGHDTVSWYQQALGQGPQFIFQYYEEEERQRGNFPDRFSGHQFPNYSSELNVNALLLGDSALYLCASSGDREGEKLFFGSGTQLSVL.

This clone was detected a few times. The chain links TRBV24-1 to TRBJ1-2, with TRBD1 matching over 7 bases. The germline gives CDR1 KGHDR, CDR2 SFDVKD. The V segment lost 4 bases and the J segment 8 bases; nucleotides outside the gene matches: 9. The CDR3 has 14 residues. The CDR3 coding sequence is TGTGCCACCAGTGACTATGACAGGGCGCTCGGCTACACCTTC. Protein sequence: CATSDYDRALGYTF.

The V call is TRBV19, the J call TRBJ1-6; D is possibly TRBD1 (6 bases). V gave up 8 bases and J gave up 6 bases, with 8 bases separating them. The CDR3 runs 12 residues. Germline CDR1 reads LNHDA; CDR2 reads SQIVND (reference sequence). CDR3 nucleotides: TGTGCCAGTGGGACACTTAATTCACCCCTCCACTTT. It translates to CASGTLNSPLHF.

The rearrangement uses TRBV24-1 and TRBJ2-1, with TRBD2 matching 7 bases. V lost 0 bases and J lost 7; bases outside the gene matches: 2. This CDR3 is built from 14 residues. Per germline, CDR1 KGHDR and CDR2 SFDVKD. CDR3 bases: TGTGCCACCAGTGATTTGTCGGGGGGTAATGAGCAGTTCTTC. Translation: CATSDLSGGNEQFF.

The chain recombines TRBV10-3 with TRBJ1-1; 8 bases line up with TRBD1. Germline V gene data show CDR1 as ENHRY and CDR2 as SYGVKD. V dropped 3 bases and J dropped 0; count of bases not matched to a gene: 3. The CDR3 extends over 15 amino acids. CDR3 sequence: CAISDPGQVNTEAFF. The CDR3 DNA reads as TGTGCCATCAGTGACCCGGGACAGGTGAACACTGAAGCTTTCTTT.

The J gene is TRBJ1-2, the V gene TRBV18, with D possibly matching TRBD1 (6 bases). Looked up from germline, CDR1 is KGHSH and CDR2 is LQKENI. The V end lost 8 bases, the J end lost 1 base, and 17 bases lay between the germline ends. CDR3 length: 15 amino acids. The CDR3: CASGAGASLNYGYTF. Here the CDR3 DNA reads TGTGCCAGCGGGGCAGGGGCTTCCCTTAACTATGGCTACACCTTC.

This clone was counted once. The chain is built from TRBV5-6 and TRBJ2-7; maybe TRBD1 (5 bases). V was pared by 4 bases and J by 3 bases, with 11 bases between. The germline V gene has CDR1 SGHDT and CDR2 YYEEEE. The length of the CDR3 is 13 residues. The CDR3 reads CASSLFDSYEQYF. The CDR3 DNA is TGTGCCAGCAGCCTTTTTGACAGCTACGAGCAGTACTTC.

There are a few counts of this clone. The chain links TRBV19 to TRBJ1-5; tentative D call: TRBD1 (5 bases). Germline V gene data show CDR1 as LNHDA and CDR2 as SQIVND (reference sequence). V shed 5 bases and J shed 5 bases, with 13 bases lying between them. CDR3 length: 14 residues. The CDR3 sequence is CASSPWGRDQPQHF. The CDR3, as DNA: TGTGCCAGTAGTCCTTGGGGCAGGGATCAGCCCCAGCATTTT.

CDR3 sequence reads: CASSLDGPPGNTIYF. For the CDR3, the DNA is TGTGCCAGCAGCTTGGATGGCCCCCCTGGAAACACCATATATTTT. The chain uses TRBV5-5 and TRBJ1-3; D is undetermined. Germline V gene sequence: CDR1 SGHKS, CDR2 YYEKEE (reference sequence). The germline V and J ends were trimmed by 0 bases and 2 bases, with 9 bases remaining between them. The CDR3 length is 15 residues.

V and J are TRBV18 and TRBJ2-7; 14 nucleotides line up with TRBD2. Germline V gene data show CDR1 as KGHSH and CDR2 as LQKENI. The V segment lost 5 bases and the J segment 6 bases; nucleotides outside the gene matches: 21. This CDR3 spans 20 amino acids. The CDR3 bases are TGTGCCAGCTCATCCCGACTAGCGGGGGGGCCAGACCACGCGGAACGCGAGCAGTACTTC. Translating gives CASSSRLAGGPDHAEREQYF.

CDR3 amino acids: CASRDVWGLAGGVNEQFF. CDR3 nucleotide sequence: TGTGCCAGCAGAGACGTTTGGGGACTAGCGGGGGGGGTAAACGAGCAGTTCTTC. The chain uses TRBV27 and TRBJ2-1, with 16 bases aligning to TRBD2. Trimming at V came to 6 bases and at J to 10 bases, leaving 15 bases not matched to a gene. Germline-derived CDR1 and CDR2 are MNHEY and SMNVEV (reference sequence). The CDR3 is 18 amino acids.

The genes are TRBV5-1 and TRBJ2-3; unclear D gene. V dropped 3 bases and J dropped 2 bases, with 10 bases sitting between them. Germline values: CDR1 SGHRS, CDR2 YFSETQ. The CDR3 length is 14 residues. CDR3 loop: CASSYSRLTDTQYF. The CDR3 nucleotides are TGCGCCAGCAGCTACAGCCGCCTCACAGATACGCAGTATTTT.